The 12 T cell receptor beta chains reported below all come from one sample, sequenced in a study of shared clonotypes between healthy human individuals (dated by TCRdb to the early 2020s). The library was obtained by the immunoSEQ multiplex PCR assay. TCRdb took over this immuneACCESS table, retaining in-frame rearrangements with V and J assigned. Such tables are incomplete; in checked studies, under half of the missing clones stem from an unresolved V gene, and the remainder is unexplained. For this sample there are millions of clones; about 92% appear just once. The ten top clones hold more than 1.5% of the sample. CD8 naive samples were CD45RO-negative cells positively selected for CCR7, giving a CD45RA+CCR7+ population that excluded TemRA cells. Sequencing was carried out using naive CD8+ T cells from PBMCs. According to the study, the label for this sample's cell subset or site signals: CD45RA+CCR7+. These TCRs come from a man younger than 35 in good health. Some clones in this sample may be carry-over from other donors' samples.

The chain recombines TRBV6-1 with TRBJ2-1, with D perhaps matching TRBD2 (5 bases). Germline V gene sequence: CDR1 MNHNS, CDR2 SASEGT. Trimming stripped 11 bases from V and 7 bases from J, with 9 bases between. The length of the CDR3 is 10 residues. The CDR3 region has the DNA TGTGCCGCACGGGGTAATGAGCAGTTCTTC. It yields the protein CAARGNEQFF.

The chain combines TRBV28 with TRBJ2-3; 9 nucleotides match TRBD2. CDR3 length: 16 amino acids. V was pared by 4 bases and J by 2 bases, with 7 bases of the junction left unmatched. From germline, CDR1 is MDHEN and CDR2 SYDVKM. The CDR3 DNA reads TGTGCCAGCAGTTCGGGTCTAGCGGGACCCACAGATACGCAGTATTTT. It codes for CASSSGLAGPTDTQYF. The full variable domain, rest sourced from reference TRBV28 and TRBJ2-3, is DVKVTQSSRYLVKRTGEKVFLECVQDMDHENMFWYRQDPGLGLRLIYFSYDVKMKEKGDIPEGYSVSREKKERFSLILESASTNQTSMYLCASSSGLAGPTDTQYFGPGTRLTVL.

The chain couples TRBV5-8 to TRBJ1-5; D gene ambiguous. The V gene lost 4 bases and the J gene lost 4 bases, with 15 bases spanning the gap. Germline V gene data show CDR1 as SGHTS and CDR2 as YDEGEE. This CDR3 is built from 15 residues. The CDR3 nucleotides read TGTGCCAGCAGCCTGGAGGGCAGAATTAATCAGCCCCAGCATTTT. Its translation is CASSLEGRINQPQHF.

This chain connects TRBV7-9 to TRBJ1-4, with D possibly matching TRBD1 (6 bases). The CDR3 loop spans 16 amino acids. CDR1 is SEHNR, CDR2 FQNEAQ, per germline (reference sequence). Trimming removed 4 bases from V and 8 bases from J, with 20 bases in between. DNA of the CDR3: TGTGCCAGCAGCTCCCGGGGGGCAGGGGAATCCGAAAAACTGTTTTTT. Its translation is CASSSRGAGESEKLFF. Variable domain in full (rest from reference TRBV7-9 and TRBJ1-4): DTGVSQNPRHKITKRGQNVTFRCDPISEHNRLYWYRQTLGQGPEFLTYFQNEAQLEKSRLLSDRFSAERPKGSFSTLEIQRTEQGDSAMYLCASSSRGAGESEKLFFGSGTQLSVL.

In regard to this clone: The sample has other DNA sequences that encode this CDR3 too. This chain connects TRBV28 to TRBJ2-7; 10 nucleotides agree with TRBD2. The trim removed 3 bases at V and 4 bases at J, leaving 3 bases unmatched. This CDR3 is 14 amino acids long. Germline V gene data show CDR1 as MDHEN and CDR2 as SYDVKM. This CDR3 reads CASSLPSGSYEQYF. For the CDR3, the DNA is TGTGCCAGCAGTTTGCCTAGCGGGAGTTACGAGCAGTACTTC. Using reference TRBV28 and TRBJ2-7 for the parts outside the CDR3, the full variable domain is DVKVTQSSRYLVKRTGEKVFLECVQDMDHENMFWYRQDPGLGLRLIYFSYDVKMKEKGDIPEGYSVSREKKERFSLILESASTNQTSMYLCASSLPSGSYEQYFGPGTRLTVT.

With respect to this clone: This sample also contains other DNA sequences that code for the same CDR3. The chain combines TRBV13 with TRBJ2-7; TRBD1 agrees at 7 bases. Germline lookup yields CDR1 PRHDT and CDR2 FYEKMQ (reference sequence). There are 13 residues in the CDR3. V shed 4 bases, J shed 1 base, and the junction held 1 base outside the gene matches. CDR3 protein: CASSYRGSYEQYF. CDR3 DNA: TGTGCCAGCAGCTACAGGGGTTCCTACGAGCAGTACTTC. Variable domain in full (rest from reference TRBV13 and TRBJ2-7): AAGVIQSPRHLIKEKRETATLKCYPIPRHDTVYWYQQGPGQDPQFLISFYEKMQSDKGSIPDRFSAQQFSDYHSELNMSSLELGDSALYFCASSYRGSYEQYFGPGTRLTVT.

There are a few counts of this clone. V is TRBV30 and J is TRBJ1-2; maybe TRBD1 (5 bases). In germline, CDR1 is GTSNPN, CDR2 SVGIG (reference sequence). The CDR3 is 14 residues long. V was pared by 5 bases and J by 0 bases, with 13 bases between. For the CDR3, the DNA is TGTGCCTGGTTCCACAGGTCCGCTAACTATGGCTACACCTTC. This gives the protein CAWFHRSANYGYTF.

J is TRBJ1-5 and V is TRBV27; 7 bases align to TRBD1. V gave up 6 bases and J gave up 6 bases; unmatched junction bases: 8. Germline V gene lookup returns CDR1 MNHEY and CDR2 SMNVEV (reference sequence). The CDR3 has 14 amino acids. CDR3: CASSRQGRGQPQHF. The CDR3 coding sequence is TGTGCCAGCAGCCGACAGGGTCGGGGTCAGCCCCAGCATTTT.

This chain connects TRBV28 to TRBJ1-3; D is possibly TRBD1 (5 bases). V lost 2 bases to trimming and J lost 0 bases, with 14 bases between them. CDR1 is MDHEN, CDR2 SYDVKM, per germline. The CDR3 covers 17 residues. DNA of the CDR3: TGTGCCAGCAGTTTAGCGCCTACAGGAAGCTCTGGAAACACCATATATTTT. Translated, it gives CASSLAPTGSSGNTIYF.

This chain uses TRBV27 with TRBJ2-7, with D possibly matching TRBD1 (6 bases). V gave up 4 bases and J gave up 1 base, with 11 bases separating them. CDR1 is MNHEY, CDR2 SMNVEV, per germline (reference sequence). The CDR3 runs 14 residues. CDR3: CASSYGTTSYEQYF. CDR3 bases: TGTGCCAGCAGTTACGGGACAACGTCCTACGAGCAGTACTTC.

The rearrangement joins TRBV6-6 to TRBJ1-1; tentative D call: TRBD1 (6 bases). The germline CDR1 and CDR2 sequences are MNHNY and SVGAGI (reference sequence). This CDR3 comprises 13 residues. V gave up 2 bases and J gave up 5 bases, with 9 bases separating them. DNA for the CDR3: TGTGCCAGCAGTTACCTGGACAGAACTGAAGCTTTCTTT. Protein: CASSYLDRTEAFF.

The rearrangement links TRBV15 to TRBJ2-3; D perhaps matches TRBD2 (6 bases). The V gene lost 3 bases and the J gene lost 2 bases, with 15 bases spanning the gap. Germline V lookup: CDR1 LNHNV, CDR2 YYDKDF (reference sequence). The length of the CDR3 is 16 residues. The CDR3, as DNA: TGTGCCACCAGCAGGACCGAACGGAGGGCCACAGATACGCAGTATTTT. Protein: CATSRTERRATDTQYF. The full variable domain, in which reference TRBV15 and TRBJ2-3 provide the parts outside the CDR3, is DAMVIQNPRYQVTQFGKPVTLSCSQTLNHNVMYWYQQKSSQAPKLLFHYYDKDFNNEADTPDNFQSRRPNTSFCFLDIRSPGLGDTAMYLCATSRTERRATDTQYFGPGTRLTVL.